Listed here is a single TCR beta chain. Libraries were prepared by immunoSEQ multiplex PCR; TCRdb keeps only in-frame clonotypes and omits some of them. The data hold 95,000 to 150,000 clones, with around 87% observed a single time. CDR3 length: 13 amino acids. Germline assignment: CDR1 SGHTA and CDR2 FQGNSA. V was cut by 2 bases and J by 7 bases, with 9 bases left in between. It was during active infection that Seattle patients were enrolled and then longitudinally followed. The sample belongs to a study of blood T cell repertoires in COVID-19. Study details: T cells, B-cell-depleted T cells, or PBMCs supplied cDNA or gDNA.

The origin of this receptor is a woman aged 60-75 years with COVID-19, enrolled during active disease. The gene calls are TRBV7-2 and TRBJ2-1; D is ambiguous. The sequencing input was peripheral blood. DNA for the CDR3: TGTGCCAGCAGCTTATCACTACCAAATGAGCAGTTCTTC. It is translated as CASSLSLPNEQFF.